These 7 T cell receptor beta chains came from one sample sequenced in a study of T cell responses to AZD1222 COVID-19 vaccine. Sequencing was performed with immunoSEQ multiplex PCR; in TCRdb, only in-frame clones are kept and a portion is missing. The table has about 150,000 clones, about 82% seen once. Sequenced material: peripheral blood, taken 28 days after the second AZD1222 dose. These TCRs come from an adult who received the AZD1222 COVID-19 vaccine.

This clone showed up just once. V and J are TRBV5-6 and TRBJ1-2; D may be TRBD1 (6 bases). This CDR3 comprises 14 residues. Germline lookup yields CDR1 SGHDT and CDR2 YYEEEE. V was trimmed by 2 bases and J by 4 bases, leaving 12 bases between them. CDR3 sequence (DNA): TGTGCCAGCAGCTTCGGGCAGGGGATCTATGGCTACACCTTC. Protein product: CASSFGQGIYGYTF.

The chain uses TRBV11-3 and TRBJ2-1, with 8 bases identical to TRBD2. CDR1 is SGHNT and CDR2 is YENEEA in the germline V gene. The length of the CDR3 is 15 residues. J lost 4 bases, V lost 3 bases, and 5 bases had no gene match. The CDR3 region is CASSLGRGDYNEQFF. In nucleotides, the CDR3 is TGTGCCAGCAGCTTGGGGCGGGGGGATTACAATGAGCAGTTCTTC.

The rearrangement links TRBV5-6 to TRBJ2-3; 9 nucleotides line up with TRBD2. This CDR3 contains 15 residues. With V trimmed by 2 bases and J by 2 bases, 3 bases remained unmatched. Looked up from germline, CDR1 is SGHDT and CDR2 is YYEEEE. CDR3 sequence: CASSLTSGFTDTQYF. For the CDR3, the DNA is TGTGCCAGCAGCTTAACTAGCGGGTTCACAGATACGCAGTATTTT.

The chain joins TRBV5-1 to TRBJ1-5; TRBD1 matches 9 bases. The junction had 23 bases not matched to a gene; V was cut back by 2 bases and J by 2 bases. The CDR3 loop spans 22 amino acids. Germline CDR1 SGHRS, CDR2 YFSETQ. CDR3 nucleotide sequence: TGCGCCAGCAGCTTTCCTCCGGGACAGGGTTCTTCCGGGGGTTTAGGCAATCAGCCCCAGCATTTT. Protein sequence: CASSFPPGQGSSGGLGNQPQHF.

The sample holds a few counts of this clone. At one of its ends the junction is not consistent with the germline gene, which may arise from a read error. J is TRBJ1-2 and V is TRBV11-2, with 7 bases that match TRBD1. The CDR3 consists of 12 residues. Germline-derived CDR1 and CDR2 are SGHAT and FQNNGV. The CDR3 spells CASSPQTGLPAF. CDR3 DNA sequence: TGTGCCAGCAGCCCCCAGACAGGGCTTCCCGCCTTC. The entire variable domain, with the rest obtained from reference TRBV11-2 and TRBJ1-2, is as follows: EAGVAQSPRYKIIEKRQSVAFWCNPISGHATLYWYQQILGQGPKLLIQFQNNGVVDDSQLPKDRFSAERLKGVDSTLKIQPAKLEDSAVYLCASSPQTGLPAFGSGTRLTVV.

This chain connects TRBV20-1 to TRBJ2-7; D is ambiguous. The germline V gene encodes CDR1 DFQATT and CDR2 SNEGSKA (reference sequence). The CDR3 extends over 15 amino acids. V lost 3 bases, J lost 0 bases, and 15 bases lay in between. CDR3: CSASLLIRDSYEQYF. CDR3 sequence (DNA): TGCAGTGCTAGTCTCCTTATAAGGGACTCCTACGAGCAGTACTTC.

The chain recombines TRBV5-1 with TRBJ2-3; D possibly corresponds to TRBD2 (6 bases). V was pared by 0 bases and J by 2 bases, with 13 bases between. CDR1 SGHRS and CDR2 YFSETQ come from the germline V gene. The CDR3 has 16 residues. CDR3 coding DNA: TGCGCCAGCAGCTTGGGAGCGGGTCCCCCCACAGATACGCAGTATTTT. Translation gives CASSLGAGPPTDTQYF.